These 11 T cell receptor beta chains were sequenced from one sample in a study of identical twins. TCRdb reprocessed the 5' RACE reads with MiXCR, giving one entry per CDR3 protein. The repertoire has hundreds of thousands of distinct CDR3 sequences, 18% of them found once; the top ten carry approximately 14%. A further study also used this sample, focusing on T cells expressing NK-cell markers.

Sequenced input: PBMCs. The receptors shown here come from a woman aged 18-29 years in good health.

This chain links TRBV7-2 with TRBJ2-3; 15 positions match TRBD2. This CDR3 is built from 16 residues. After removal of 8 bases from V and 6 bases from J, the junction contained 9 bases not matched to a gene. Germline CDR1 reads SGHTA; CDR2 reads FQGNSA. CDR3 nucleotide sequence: TGTGCCAGCGGCGGACTAGCGGGAGGGATGGGGGATACGCAGTATTTT. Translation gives CASGGLAGGMGDTQYF.

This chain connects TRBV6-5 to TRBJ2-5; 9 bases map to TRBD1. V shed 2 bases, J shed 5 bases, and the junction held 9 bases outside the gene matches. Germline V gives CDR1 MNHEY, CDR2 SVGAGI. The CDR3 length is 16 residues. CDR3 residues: CASSYTGGRLRETQYF. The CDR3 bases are TGTGCCAGCAGTTACACAGGGGGCCGGTTAAGGGAGACCCAGTACTTC.

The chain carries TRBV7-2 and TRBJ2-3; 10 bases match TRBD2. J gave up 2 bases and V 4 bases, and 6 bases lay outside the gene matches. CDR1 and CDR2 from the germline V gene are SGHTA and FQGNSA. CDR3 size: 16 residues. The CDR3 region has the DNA TGTGCCAGCAGCTCGTTTAGCGGGAGGACCACAGATACGCAGTATTTT. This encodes CASSSFSGRTTDTQYF.

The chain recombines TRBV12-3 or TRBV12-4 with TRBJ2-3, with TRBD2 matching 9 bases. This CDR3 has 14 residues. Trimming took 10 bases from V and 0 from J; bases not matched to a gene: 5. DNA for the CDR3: TGTGCCACCCGACTAGCGGCTAGCACAGATACGCAGTATTTT. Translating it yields CATRLAASTDTQYF.

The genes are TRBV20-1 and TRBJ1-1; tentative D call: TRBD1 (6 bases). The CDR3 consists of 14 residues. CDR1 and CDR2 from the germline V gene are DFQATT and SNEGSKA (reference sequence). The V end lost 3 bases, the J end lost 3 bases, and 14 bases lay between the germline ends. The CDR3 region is CSASPQGGYTEAFF. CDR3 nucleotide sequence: TGCAGTGCTAGTCCACAGGGCGGATACACTGAAGCTTTCTTT.

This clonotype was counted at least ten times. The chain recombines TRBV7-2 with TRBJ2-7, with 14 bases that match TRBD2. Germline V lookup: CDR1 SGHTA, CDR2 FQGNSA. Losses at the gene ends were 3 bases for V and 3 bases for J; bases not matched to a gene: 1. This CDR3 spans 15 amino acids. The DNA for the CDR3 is TGTGCCAGCAGCTTGACTAGCGGGAGGGACTACGAGCAGTACTTC. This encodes CASSLTSGRDYEQYF.

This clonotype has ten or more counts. The CDR3 loop is CASSQDRNYGYTF. In nucleotides, the CDR3 is TGTGCCAGCAGCCAAGACAGAAACTATGGCTACACCTTC. The V gene is TRBV4-2, the J gene TRBJ1-2; no clear D gene. This CDR3 is 13 amino acids long. V lost 0 bases to trimming and J lost 2 bases, with 4 bases between them. Per germline, CDR1 LGHNA and CDR2 YNFKEQ.

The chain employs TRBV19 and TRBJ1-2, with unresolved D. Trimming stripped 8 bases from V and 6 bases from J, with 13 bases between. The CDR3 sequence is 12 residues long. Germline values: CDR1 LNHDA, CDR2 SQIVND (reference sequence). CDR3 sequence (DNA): TGTGCCAGTTCATTGAGACGGGATGGCTACACCTTC. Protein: CASSLRRDGYTF.

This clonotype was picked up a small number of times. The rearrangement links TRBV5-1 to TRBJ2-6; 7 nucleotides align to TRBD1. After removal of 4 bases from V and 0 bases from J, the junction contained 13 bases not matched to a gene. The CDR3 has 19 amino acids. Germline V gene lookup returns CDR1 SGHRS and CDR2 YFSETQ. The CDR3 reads CASSQGQTLYFSGANVLTF. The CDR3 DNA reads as TGCGCCAGCAGCCAGGGACAGACCCTCTACTTCTCTGGGGCCAACGTCCTGACTTTC. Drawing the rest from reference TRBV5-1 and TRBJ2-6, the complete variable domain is KAGVTQTPRYLIKTRGQQVTLSCSPISGHRSVSWYQQTPGQGLQFLFEYFSETQRNKGNFPGRFSGRQFSNSRSEMNVSTLELGDSALYLCASSQGQTLYFSGANVLTFGAGSRLTVL.

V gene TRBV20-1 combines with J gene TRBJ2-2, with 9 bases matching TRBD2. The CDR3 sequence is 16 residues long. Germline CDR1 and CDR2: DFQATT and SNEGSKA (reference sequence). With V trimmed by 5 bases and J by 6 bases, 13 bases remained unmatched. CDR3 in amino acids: CSAPRLAGRNPGELFF. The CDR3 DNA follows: TGCAGTGCTCCAAGGCTAGCGGGAAGAAACCCCGGGGAGCTGTTTTTT.

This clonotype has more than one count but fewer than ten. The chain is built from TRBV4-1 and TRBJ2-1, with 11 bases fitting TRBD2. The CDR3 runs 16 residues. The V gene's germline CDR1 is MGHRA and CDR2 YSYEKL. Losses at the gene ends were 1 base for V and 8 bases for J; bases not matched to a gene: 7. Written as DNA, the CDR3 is TGCGCCAGCAGCCAAGGAGCCGGGGGACTAGCGGATGAGCAGTTCTTC. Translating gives CASSQGAGGLADEQFF.